These T cell receptor beta chains were read from a single sample in a study of blood T cell repertoires in COVID-19. Some clones are missing from TCRdb's copy, which holds only in-frame ones; the method was immunoSEQ multiplex PCR. This table holds about 74,000 clones, under 95% found once. The sequenced material came from peripheral blood. The origin of the receptors is a human donor in a cohort sampled during active COVID-19. Both conserved end residues are part of each CDR3. Each record gives: D gene, J gene, clone size, V gene, CDR3 protein, CDR3 DNA. The D gene is left open where the match is weak. Clone size is stated in some rows and not others, as once, few, many or a class when expanded.

>TRBD2|TRBJ2-3|once|TRBV2
CASRLAGAPADTQYF
TGTGCCAGCCGACTAGCGGGAGCACCAGCAGATACGCAGTATTTT
>TRBD2|TRBJ2-2|-|TRBV7-2
CASSGTSGRSGELFF
TGTGCCAGCAGCGGGACTAGCGGGAGATCCGGGGAGCTGTTTTTT
>TRBD2|TRBJ2-2|-|TRBV7-2
CASSFPFSGRVSGELFF
TGTGCCAGCAGCTTCCCCTTTAGTGGGAGGGTATCCGGGGAGCTGTTTTTT
>TRBD2|TRBJ2-1|-|TRBV5-4
CASSLPSGSSYNEQFF
TGTGCCAGCAGCTTGCCTAGCGGGAGCTCCTACAATGAGCAGTTCTTC
>TRBD1|TRBJ2-1|-|TRBV18
CASSPAGGGHNEQFF
TGTGCCAGCTCACCAGCAGGGGGCGGCCACAATGAGCAGTTCTTC
>TRBD1|TRBJ2-7|-|TRBV28
CASSRPGQASYEQYF
TGTGCCAGCAGCCGTCCGGGACAGGCATCCTACGAGCAGTACTTC
>TRBD1|TRBJ2-5|-|TRBV28
CATRTGQETQYF
TGTGCCACCAGGACAGGGCAAGAGACCCAGTACTTC
>TRBD2|TRBJ2-1|-|TRBV9
CASSPGGPAYNEQFF
TGTGCCAGCAGCCCGGGGGGGCCTGCCTACAATGAGCAGTTCTTC
>-|TRBJ2-7|few|TRBV28
CASSNGVGGLTYEQYF
TGTGCCAGCAGTAATGGAGTGGGAGGACTGACCTACGAGCAGTACTTC
>-|TRBJ1-1|-|TRBV7-2
CASSLAGGARTAEAFF
TGTGCCAGCAGCTTAGCGGGGGGGGCTAGGACGGCTGAAGCTTTCTTT
>-|TRBJ2-6|-|TRBV29-1
CSVTTGVSGANVLTF
TGCAGCGTGACGACAGGAGTCTCTGGGGCCAACGTCCTGACTTTC
>-|TRBJ2-7|-|TRBV30
CAWSTGLKGEQYF
TGTGCCTGGAGTACTGGACTGAAGGGCGAGCAGTACTTC
>TRBD1|TRBJ2-3|-|TRBV7-8
CASSTWDRSGDTQYF
TGTGCCAGCAGCACCTGGGACAGGAGTGGAGATACGCAGTATTTT
>-|TRBJ1-6|-|TRBV3-1/TRBV3-2
CASSQDYLSPLHF
TGTGCCAGCAGCCAAGACTACCTTTCACCCCTCCACTTT
>TRBD2|TRBJ2-3|-|TRBV7-9
CASSVGLAATDTQYF
TGTGCCAGCAGCGTGGGACTAGCGGCCACAGATACGCAGTATTTT
>TRBD1|TRBJ2-7|-|TRBV28
CASSLGQGAYEQYF
TGTGCCAGCAGTTTGGGACAGGGGGCCTACGAGCAGTACTTC
>-|TRBJ2-7|-|TRBV4-2
CASSQALSGVYEQYF
TGTGCCAGCAGCCAAGCCTTATCCGGGGTCTACGAGCAGTACTTC
>-|TRBJ2-1|-|TRBV24-1
CATSDEAYEQFF
TGTGCCACCAGTGATGAAGCCTATGAGCAGTTCTTC
>TRBD2|TRBJ2-3|-|TRBV7-3
CASSPERGGTDTQYF
TGTGCCAGCAGCCCCGAGCGGGGGGGCACAGATACGCAGTATTTT
>TRBD2|TRBJ2-3|-|TRBV3-1/TRBV3-2
CASSQVAGEDTQYF
TGTGCCAGCAGCCAAGTAGCGGGAGAAGATACGCAGTATTTT
>TRBD1|TRBJ1-1|-|TRBV4-2
CASSQFPGTGDTEAFF
TGTGCCAGCAGCCAATTCCCTGGGACAGGGGACACTGAAGCTTTCTTT
>-|TRBJ2-5|-|TRBV4-3
CASSQGSEGPQETQYF
TGCGCCAGCAGCCAAGGGTCTGAGGGTCCCCAAGAGACCCAGTACTTC
>TRBD2|TRBJ2-5|-|TRBV5-1
CASSLKRGPPQETQYF
TGCGCCAGCAGCTTGAAGCGGGGGCCCCCGCAAGAGACCCAGTACTTC
>-|TRBJ2-7|-|TRBV19
CASSKGGTFSYEQYF
TGTGCCAGTAGTAAGGGCGGGACTTTCTCCTACGAGCAGTACTTC
>-|TRBJ1-1|-|TRBV4-2
CASSQDFQKNTEAFF
TGTGCCAGCAGCCAAGATTTCCAAAAGAACACTGAAGCTTTCTTT
>TRBD1|TRBJ2-7|-|TRBV7-9
CASSFGTGASYEQYF
TGTGCCAGCAGCTTCGGGACAGGGGCTTCCTACGAGCAGTACTTC
>TRBD1|TRBJ1-1|few|TRBV23-1
CASSPPTGKAFF
TGCGCCAGCAGCCCACCGACAGGGAAAGCTTTCTTT
>TRBD2|TRBJ2-5|-|TRBV5-1
CASSLRLAGGLQETQYF
TGCGCCAGCAGCTTGCGGCTAGCGGGAGGCTTACAAGAGACCCAGTACTTC
>TRBD2|TRBJ2-5|-|TRBV30
CAWSGLAGVKETQYF
TGTGCCTGGAGTGGCCTAGCGGGAGTTAAAGAGACCCAGTACTTC
>-|TRBJ1-3|-|TRBV9
CASSVDGGRNTIYF
TGTGCCAGCAGCGTAGATGGGGGGAGAAACACCATATATTTT
>TRBD1|TRBJ2-7|-|TRBV3-1/TRBV3-2
CASSQIMAGTASSYEQYF
TGTGCCAGCAGCCAGATTATGGCCGGGACAGCAAGCTCCTACGAGCAGTACTTC